This T cell receptor (beta chain) was recovered during a study of blood T cell repertoires in COVID-19. Study-level background: Samples came from the United States, Italy and Spain, spanning acute and convalescent COVID-19. Sources were T cells, B-cell-depleted T cells, or PBMCs; the material itself was cDNA or gDNA.

In the original processing: Amplification of reference gene primers was used by the study to estimate nucleated cell counts. TCRdb's table, derived via immunoSEQ multiplex PCR, lists solely in-frame clones and lacks some. V and J calls plus clone size are reproduced from that table; the DNA served to infer D and trimming. The table includes approximately 200,000 clones, approximately 83% detected once. The CDR3 runs 13 residues. Germline CDR1 reads SGHVS; CDR2 reads FQNEAQ. Trimming at V came to 6 bases and at J to 7 bases, leaving 7 bases not matched to a gene. This TCR was recovered from a woman aged 45-65 years with acute or convalescent COVID-19. The chain has TRBV7-8 and TRBJ2-7; 9 bases map to TRBD1. Material: peripheral blood. DNA for the CDR3: TGTGCCAGCAGGGGACAGGGTGCTCAAGAGCAGTACTTC. Its translation: CASRGQGAQEQYF. The variable domain in full, with the rest retrieved from reference TRBV7-8 and TRBJ2-7, is GAGVSQSPRYKVAKRGQDVALRCDPISGHVSLFWYQQALGQGPEFLTYFQNEAQLDKSGLPSDRFFAERPEGSVSTLKIQRTQQEDSAVYLCASRGQGAQEQYFGPGTRLTVT.